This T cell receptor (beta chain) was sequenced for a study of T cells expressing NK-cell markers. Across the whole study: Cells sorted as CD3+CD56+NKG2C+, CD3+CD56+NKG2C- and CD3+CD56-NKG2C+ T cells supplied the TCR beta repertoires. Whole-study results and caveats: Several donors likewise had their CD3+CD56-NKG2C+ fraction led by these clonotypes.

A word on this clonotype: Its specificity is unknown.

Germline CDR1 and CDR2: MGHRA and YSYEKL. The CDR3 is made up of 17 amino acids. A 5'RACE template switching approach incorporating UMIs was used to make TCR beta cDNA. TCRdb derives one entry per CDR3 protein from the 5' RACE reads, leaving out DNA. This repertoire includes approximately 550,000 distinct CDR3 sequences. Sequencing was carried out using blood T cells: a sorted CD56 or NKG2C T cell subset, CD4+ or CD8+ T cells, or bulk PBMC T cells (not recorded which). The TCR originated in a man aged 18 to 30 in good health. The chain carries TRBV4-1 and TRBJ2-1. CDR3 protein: CASSQVDLGFARNEQFF.